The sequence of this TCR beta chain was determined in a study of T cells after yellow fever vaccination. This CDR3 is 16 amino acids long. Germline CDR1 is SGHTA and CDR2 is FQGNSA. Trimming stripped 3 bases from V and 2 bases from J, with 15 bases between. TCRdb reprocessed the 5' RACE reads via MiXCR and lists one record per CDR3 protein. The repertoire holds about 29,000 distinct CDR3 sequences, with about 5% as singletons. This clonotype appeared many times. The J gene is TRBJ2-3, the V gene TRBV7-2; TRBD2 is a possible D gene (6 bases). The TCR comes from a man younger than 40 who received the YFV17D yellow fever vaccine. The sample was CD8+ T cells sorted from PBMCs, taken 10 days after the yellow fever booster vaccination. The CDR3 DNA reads TGTGCCAGCAGCTTCCCCTTGGCGGGACCCACAGATACGCAGTATTTT. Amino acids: CASSFPLAGPTDTQYF.